This passage covers 28 T cell receptor beta chains from one sample sequenced in a study of cytomegalovirus exposure and HLA in healthy donors. Use of 60 Vbeta and 13 Jbeta primers characterized the PCR. Data came from immunoSEQ multiplex PCR; TCRdb stores just in-frame clones and leaves some out. The sample yields about 140,000 clones, approximately 80% seen once. The sequenced sample was PBMCs. These receptors were obtained from a boy younger than 10 in good health and CMV-seronegative.

This chain uses TRBV7-2 with TRBJ2-7; 8 nucleotides align to TRBD1. The CDR3 consists of 14 residues. Germline trimming cut 4 bases from V and 3 bases from J; bases unmatched to any gene: 5. CDR1 and CDR2 (germline): SGHTA, FQGNSA. The DNA for the CDR3 is TGTGCCAGCAGCTATGGGACAGGAAACTACGAGCAGTACTTC. The encoded protein is CASSYGTGNYEQYF.

This rearrangement joins TRBV11-3 to TRBJ2-6; 8 bases agree with TRBD1. The CDR3 is 19 residues long. Germline V lookup: CDR1 SGHNT, CDR2 YENEEA. Trimming took 1 base from V and 1 from J; bases not matched to a gene: 9. The CDR3 bases are TGTGCCAGCAGCTTAGGCCTGGGACAGGCTTTTTCTGGGGCCAACGTCCTGACTTTC. Translating it yields CASSLGLGQAFSGANVLTF.

This chain links TRBV5-4 with TRBJ1-2, with TRBD1 identical over 8 bases. V was pared by 4 bases and J by 4 bases, with 3 bases of the junction left unmatched. Germline CDR1 is SGHNT and CDR2 is YYREEE (reference sequence). CDR3 length: 13 amino acids. CDR3 DNA: TGTGCCAGCAGCCCCACAGGGGGCTATGGCTACACCTTC. This translates into CASSPTGGYGYTF. The full variable domain, rest sourced from reference TRBV5-4 and TRBJ1-2, is ETGVTQSPTHLIKTRGQQVTLRCSSQSGHNTVSWYQQALGQGPQFIFQYYREEENGRGNFPPRFSGLQFPNYSSELNVNALELDDSALYLCASSPTGGYGYTFGSGTRLTVV.

The rearrangement uses TRBV7-2 and TRBJ2-5, with 11 positions matching TRBD1. The junction had 2 bases not matched to a gene; V was cut back by 0 bases and J by 2 bases. CDR1 and CDR2 from the germline V gene are SGHTA and FQGNSA. The CDR3 has 16 amino acids. This CDR3 reads CASSLARDRGQETQYF. The DNA for the CDR3 is TGTGCCAGCAGCTTAGCACGGGACAGGGGGCAAGAGACCCAGTACTTC.

The V and J genes are TRBV11-3 and TRBJ2-7; 9 nucleotides align to TRBD1. This CDR3 comprises 15 residues. Germline CDR1 SGHNT, CDR2 YENEEA. V shed 6 bases and J 3 bases; nucleotides not matched to a gene: 9. The CDR3 DNA reads TGTGCCAGCAGGAGTACGGGACAGGGTCTCTACGAGCAGTACTTC. As protein: CASRSTGQGLYEQYF.

The V gene is TRBV2, the J gene TRBJ2-7, with D tentatively TRBD1 (6 bases). Trimming cost V 6 bases and J 6 bases, with 12 bases left between them. Germline V lookup: CDR1 SNHLY, CDR2 FYNNEI. The CDR3 sequence is 12 residues long. The CDR3, as DNA: TGTGCCAGCAGCCAAACAGGGCCCGAGCAGTACTTC. It yields the protein CASSQTGPEQYF.

The CDR3, as DNA: TGTGCCAGCAGCCCGGTTGAGGGTGGCGGCTACACCTTC. This codes for CASSPVEGGGYTF. V usage is TRBV7-3 and J usage is TRBJ1-2; D is unresolved. The germline V gene encodes CDR1 SGHTA and CDR2 FQGTGA. With 5 bases removed from V and 8 bases from J, the gap between germline ends came to 15 bases. This CDR3 has 13 residues.

This chain links TRBV18 with TRBJ2-7; TRBD1 matches at 9 bases. Germline V gene lookup returns CDR1 KGHSH and CDR2 LQKENI. The CDR3 length is 15 residues. V was clipped by 3 bases and J by 5 bases; unmatched bases: 8. CDR3: CASSPSDRGNHEQYF. The CDR3 DNA reads as TGTGCCAGCTCACCGAGCGACAGGGGGAACCACGAGCAGTACTTC.

The rearrangement uses TRBV10-2 and TRBJ1-5, with D maybe TRBD1 (6 bases). This CDR3 region has 16 residues. The germline gives CDR1 WSHSY, CDR2 SAAADI. With 6 bases removed from V and 0 bases from J, the gap between germline ends came to 15 bases. The chain's CDR3 is CASRGRTVYSNQPQHF. Written as DNA, the CDR3 is TGCGCCAGCAGGGGAAGGACAGTTTATAGCAATCAGCCCCAGCATTTT.

This clone appeared once. This sequence joins TRBV5-4 and TRBJ1-1; perhaps TRBD1 as D (6 bases). CDR1 is SGHNT and CDR2 is YYREEE in the germline V gene (reference sequence). Trimming took 5 bases from V and 8 from J, leaving 16 bases between them. The CDR3 loop spans 13 amino acids. CDR3 loop: CASSSQGISEAFF. The CDR3 coding sequence is TGTGCCAGCAGTTCCCAGGGGATCTCGGAAGCTTTCTTT. Looking up the rest from reference TRBV5-4 and TRBJ1-1 gives the full variable domain: ETGVTQSPTHLIKTRGQQVTLRCSSQSGHNTVSWYQQALGQGPQFIFQYYREEENGRGNFPPRFSGLQFPNYSSELNVNALELDDSALYLCASSSQGISEAFFGQGTRLTVV.

The chain couples TRBV4-1 to TRBJ1-5; tentatively, D is TRBD1 (5 bases). The length of the CDR3 is 15 residues. V lost 4 bases and J lost 0, with 10 bases in between. Germline assignment: CDR1 MGHRA and CDR2 YSYEKL. The CDR3 here is CASSRGTHSNQPQHF. DNA of the CDR3: TGCGCCAGCAGCCGAGGGACTCATAGCAATCAGCCCCAGCATTTT.

This chain joins TRBV6-4 and TRBJ2-1, with D uncertain. V was cut by 0 bases and J by 6 bases, with 12 bases left in between. Germline V gene lookup returns CDR1 MRHNA and CDR2 SNTAGT. This CDR3 has 15 amino acids. The CDR3 DNA reads as TGTGCCAGCAGTGACTCGAATTCGGCTAGCAATGAGCAGTTCTTC. This encodes CASSDSNSASNEQFF.

The chain joins TRBV25-1 to TRBJ1-1, with a weak D call TRBD1 (5 bases). The CDR3 totals 13 residues. CDR1 is MGHDK, CDR2 SYGVNS, per germline. Trimming left V 3 bases short and J 1 base short, with 6 bases between. CDR3 protein: CASSEQGNTEAFF. The CDR3 coding sequence is TGTGCCAGCAGTGAGCAGGGGAACACTGAAGCTTTCTTT.

The chain is built from TRBV5-1 and TRBJ1-1; no definite D call. Germline V gives CDR1 SGHRS, CDR2 YFSETQ. The CDR3 loop spans 13 amino acids. V shed 5 bases and J shed 0 bases, with 8 bases lying between them. CDR3 amino acids: CASSPGLNTEAFF. Written as DNA, the CDR3 is TGCGCCAGCAGTCCTGGCCTGAACACTGAAGCTTTCTTT.

The rearrangement links TRBV10-3 to TRBJ2-3; 8 nucleotides match TRBD1. The V segment lost 6 bases and the J segment 1 base; nucleotides outside the gene matches: 9. The CDR3 length is 16 residues. Looked up from germline, CDR1 is ENHRY and CDR2 is SYGVKD. The CDR3, as DNA: TGTGCCATCAGACCCCTCACAGGGGGTGGCACAGATACGCAGTATTTT. This codes for CAIRPLTGGGTDTQYF.

The chain employs TRBV27 and TRBJ1-1; D gene ambiguous. V was shortened by 6 bases and J by 3 bases, with 11 bases between the two germline ends. The CDR3 is 13 amino acids. The germline gives CDR1 MNHEY, CDR2 SMNVEV (reference sequence). CDR3: CASRSSGYTEAFF. The DNA for the CDR3 is TGTGCCAGCAGAAGCTCAGGTTACACTGAAGCTTTCTTT.

The chain couples TRBV6-1 to TRBJ1-1; the D gene is possibly TRBD1 (6 bases). V lost 10 bases to trimming and J lost 7 bases, with 25 bases between them. The CDR3 spans 15 residues. Germline V gene lookup returns CDR1 MNHNS and CDR2 SASEGT. CDR3 loop: CATRWGPEQPNEAFF. The DNA for the CDR3 is TGTGCCACCCGGTGGGGGCCTGAACAACCTAATGAAGCTTTCTTT.

V usage is TRBV5-1 and J usage is TRBJ1-1, with D perhaps TRBD1 (6 bases). This CDR3 has 13 amino acids. V was pared by 2 bases and J by 8 bases, with 13 bases between. CDR1 SGHRS and CDR2 YFSETQ come from the germline V gene. The CDR3 reads CASSFQTGGEAFF. CDR3 DNA: TGCGCCAGCAGCTTCCAGACAGGAGGAGAAGCTTTCTTT.

This chain links TRBV30 with TRBJ1-1; TRBD1 agrees at 7 bases. The CDR3 runs 13 residues. Losses at the gene ends were 4 bases for V and 1 base for J; bases not matched to a gene: 3. CDR1 and CDR2 from the germline V gene are GTSNPN and SVGIG (reference sequence). CDR3 in amino acids: CAWTTGANTEAFF. CDR3 in DNA: TGTGCCTGGACTACAGGGGCGAACACTGAAGCTTTCTTT.

This rearrangement joins TRBV18 to TRBJ1-2; D perhaps matches TRBD1 (6 bases). Trimming cost V 1 base and J 2 bases, with 8 bases left between them. Germline assignment: CDR1 KGHSH and CDR2 LQKENI. The CDR3 has 14 amino acids. The CDR3, as DNA: TGTGCCAGCTCACCACGGGACATCAACTATGGCTACACCTTC. Protein sequence: CASSPRDINYGYTF.

This rearrangement joins TRBV6-1 to TRBJ2-1, with 11 bases fitting TRBD2. This CDR3 has 17 residues. Germline-derived CDR1 and CDR2 are MNHNS and SASEGT. Trimming took 3 bases from V and 7 from J; bases not matched to a gene: 11. The CDR3 DNA sequence: TGTGCCAGCAGTGATCCACTAGCGGGAGTTAATATGAATGAGCAGTTCTTC. Its translation is CASSDPLAGVNMNEQFF.

The rearrangement joins TRBV27 to TRBJ2-7; the match to TRBD2 covers 15 bases. The germline V gene has CDR1 MNHEY and CDR2 SMNVEV (reference sequence). This CDR3 is 18 amino acids long. The ends lost 8 bases at V and 1 base at J; junction bases unmatched: 12. In DNA form, the CDR3 reads TGTGCCAGCGCCCCCTGGGGACTAGCGGGAGGACCATCCTACGAGCAGTACTTC. It yields the protein CASAPWGLAGGPSYEQYF.

The chain carries TRBV11-1 and TRBJ2-1, with 8 bases identical to TRBD2. Germline V gene lookup returns CDR1 SGHAT and CDR2 FQDESV (reference sequence). CDR3 length equals 16 residues. The ends lost 4 bases at V and 10 bases at J; junction bases unmatched: 15. CDR3 DNA: TGTGCCAGCAGCTCCGGAAATCCGGGACTAGGTCACGAGCAGTTCTTC. This codes for CASSSGNPGLGHEQFF.

The chain uses TRBV5-6 and TRBJ2-2; 11 bases fit TRBD2. Germline loops: CDR1 SGHDT, CDR2 YYEEEE. V lost 4 bases to trimming and J lost 5 bases; unmatched junction nucleotides: 7. The CDR3 loop spans 16 amino acids. The CDR3 coding sequence is TGTGCCAGCAGCCCCACTAGCGGGAGTTATACCGGGGAGCTGTTTTTT. Translation gives CASSPTSGSYTGELFF.

The gene calls are TRBV11-2 and TRBJ2-6; perhaps TRBD1 as D (6 bases). Germline CDR1 is SGHAT and CDR2 is FQNNGV. The CDR3 runs 18 residues. The V end was cut by 4 bases, the J end by 0 bases, with 16 bases between. This CDR3 is CASSYPGTLVSGANVLTF. DNA of the CDR3: TGTGCCAGCAGCTACCCCGGGACATTGGTCTCTGGGGCCAACGTCCTGACTTTC.

DNA of the CDR3: TGTGCCAGCAGTGATGGAGCGGACTCCCGCACTGAAGCTTTCTTT. Protein: CASSDGADSRTEAFF. The gene calls are TRBV2 and TRBJ1-1, with D unresolved. Germline V gene sequence: CDR1 SNHLY, CDR2 FYNNEI. CDR3 size: 15 residues. The ends were cut back, 3 bases at V and 4 bases at J, with 15 bases in the middle. The variable domain in full, completed from reference TRBV2 and TRBJ1-1, reads EPEVTQTPSHQVTQMGQEVILRCVPISNHLYFYWYRQILGQKVEFLVSFYNNEISEKSEIFDDQFSVERPDGSNFTLKIRSTKLEDSAMYFCASSDGADSRTEAFFGQGTRLTVV.

The CDR3 DNA reads as TGTGCCAGCAGTGAATACGGGGGCTATGGCTACACCTTC. This sequence encodes CASSEYGGYGYTF. This chain uses TRBV25-1 with TRBJ1-2, with D maybe TRBD1 (5 bases). V gave up 0 bases and J gave up 4 bases, with 6 bases separating them. The CDR3 has 13 amino acids. Per the germline V gene, CDR1 is MGHDK and CDR2 is SYGVNS.

This clone was seen a few times. This chain uses TRBV6-4 with TRBJ2-7; possible D gene TRBD1, 6 bases. Germline V gives CDR1 MRHNA, CDR2 SNTAGT. The V gene lost 5 bases and the J gene lost 4 bases, with 12 bases spanning the gap. The CDR3 runs to 13 residues. CDR3 in amino acids: CASSLIQGYEQYF. CDR3 DNA: TGTGCCAGCAGTCTTATACAGGGATACGAGCAGTACTTC.